This T cell receptor beta chain was documented in a study of PD-L1 blockade in urothelial cancer (dated by TCRdb to about 2017). As for the study more broadly: Therapy was started in the mid-2010s for all patients, and atezolizumab 1,200 mg was administered intravenously every 3 weeks. Twenty-five of 29 patients were males with bladder-origin urothelial cancer, and 18 of 29 reported a prior smoking history. Patients had an ECOG performance status of 0 or 1 and had received between 0 and 3 prior chemotherapy regimens. Blood samples were analyzed at two time points: 3 weeks after treatment start (second dose) and 6 weeks after treatment start. Blood samples yielded a median of around 150,000 T cells and roughly 80,000 unique TCRs, with median clonality about 0.08. An exploratory multi-omic analysis was conducted of the somatic, immune and clinical correlates of response to PD-L1 blockade with atezolizumab in urothelial cancer. Pretreatment tumor samples and matched peripheral blood, collected serially before and after atezolizumab treatment, underwent TCR sequencing. Progression-free survival longer than 6 months counted as durable clinical benefit, and TCR features were additionally tested against both progression-free and overall survival. In the same patients, whole exome sequencing and RNA sequencing of pretreatment tumors were performed in addition to TCR sequencing. Durable clinical benefit was achieved by nine patients but not by the remaining 20. Pretreatment blood TCR-seq was available for around 29 patients, at least one posttreatment blood collection was obtained for about 24 patients, and tumor TCR-seq was available for about 24 patients. Paper-wide results and their limitations: Greater expansion of tumor-associated TCR clones in peripheral blood 3 weeks after the start of treatment was observed in patients with durable benefit (n ≈ 20, p = 0.022). Because the sample size was small (n of about 30) and many exploratory analyses were performed, the results are intended to be hypothesis-generating. A pretreatment peripheral blood TCR clonality below the median was linked to improved progression-free and overall survival.

This sample's time point label indicates: pretreatment peripheral blood. A total of 25 to 30 patients with locally advanced or metastatic urothelial carcinoma, treated at Memorial Sloan Kettering on a trial protocol, made up the cohort. Peripheral blood mononuclear cells were collected from each patient pretreatment and during treatment, giving between 1 and 8 total time points per patient. The Qiagen DNeasy Blood extraction kit was used to purify genomic DNA from total PBMCs and tumor samples. PBMCs were collected pretreatment and during treatment, and were isolated and stored as previously described. With respect to this clone: This receptor's antigen is unknown. Per-base quality was not reported, and no clone a single base away is much larger than it.

V sheds 6 bases and J sheds 2 bases, leaving 13 bases between their ends. For CDR1 and CDR2, the germline V gene (reference sequence) lists PRHDT and FYEKMQ. From its cysteine to its phenylalanine, the CDR3 spans 14 amino acids. The retained sequence is limited to the CDR3, 42 bases, with the frame set at the first base. To estimate absolute template abundance from read counts, synthetic TCR analog templates were spiked into each PCR. The immunoSEQ assay was used to amplify TCRbeta CDR3 regions from genomic DNA with bias-controlled V and J gene primers. Rearranged TCRbeta segments were sequenced at approximately 20X coverage. In the original analysis: Clustering was used to correct sequencing errors, and CDR3s were annotated against IMGT so that V, D and J genes could be assigned. Only productive TCRbeta rearrangements were used in downstream analyses, excluding out-of-frame or stop-codon sequences. Clonality was computed as one minus Shannon entropy normalized by the log of the number of unique productive sequences. Clones differing between time points or between blood and tumor were identified by Fisher's exact test with Benjamini-Hochberg correction at adjusted p below 0.01. TCRdb retrieved this table from immuneACCESS and kept in-frame rearrangements only. Not all clones are present; in checked studies, unresolved V genes account for under half, and no reason is known for the remainder. V and J calls and clone size are given by that table; D and trimming were obtained from the DNA. This sample is represented by about 56,000 clones; about 85% of them were singletons. Around a sixth of the sample comes from the top ten.

This TCR was recovered from a man aged 70 or older with urothelial cancer. The chain joins TRBV13 to TRBJ1-2, with TRBD1 as a weak D call on 5 bases. The sequences come from PBMCs, collected around atezolizumab (anti-PD-L1) treatment. At the DNA level, the sequence is TGTGCCAGCAGTAGGGGACTCTCAAACTATGGCTACACCTTC. Its coded protein is CASSRGLSNYGYTF.